These 8 T cell receptor beta chains were all obtained from the same sample, sequenced in a study of early T cells in non-severe SARS-CoV-2 infection. TCRdb re-called the 5' RACE reads with MiXCR, one entry per CDR3 protein. In the table there are 95,000 to 100,000 distinct CDR3 sequences, about 12% of which are singletons. What was sequenced was whole blood. The receptors stem from an adult who was a healthcare worker with PCR-confirmed SARS-CoV-2 infection or an uninfected control (not recorded which).

This clonotype was counted at least ten times. J is TRBJ1-5 and V is TRBV12-3 or TRBV12-4; no clear D. V lost 6 bases and J 7 bases, leaving 13 bases between the germline ends. The CDR3 contains 13 residues. The CDR3 nucleotides are TGTGCCAGCAGGGAACAAACTGGACAGCCCCAGCATTTT. It translates to CASREQTGQPQHF.

This clonotype was detected only a few times. The chain combines TRBV6-2 or TRBV6-3 with TRBJ2-7; 8 positions agree with TRBD1. Looked up from germline, CDR1 is MNHEY and CDR2 is SVGEGT. The V and J ends lost 2 bases and 1 base, in that order; junction bases with no gene match: 7. This CDR3 contains 16 residues. The CDR3 reads CASSYGQGKASYEQYF. The CDR3 DNA follows: TGTGCCAGCAGTTACGGACAGGGTAAGGCGTCCTACGAGCAGTACTTC.

At least ten counts were recorded for this clonotype. The chain combines TRBV10-2 with TRBJ2-1; D remains unclear. Between the trimmed V and J ends, which lost 3 bases and 10 bases, there was a span of 7 bases. This CDR3 spans 11 amino acids. Germline lookup yields CDR1 WSHSY and CDR2 SAAADI. CDR3 coding DNA: TGCGCCAGCAGTGAAGTGGAGGAGCAGTTCTTC. Protein: CASSEVEEQFF.

This clonotype has more than one count but fewer than ten. This chain links TRBV4-3 with TRBJ1-2; 7 positions match TRBD1. This CDR3 is 15 amino acids long. With 2 bases clipped from V and 6 bases from J, the junction kept 9 bases outside the gene matches. From germline, CDR1 is LGHNA and CDR2 YSLEER. The CDR3 spells CASSQSGTALHGYTF. The CDR3 bases are TGCGCCAGCAGCCAATCCGGGACAGCCCTTCATGGCTACACCTTC.

This clonotype was counted a single time. V usage is TRBV3-1 and J usage is TRBJ1-1; D is unresolved. The CDR3 is made up of 13 amino acids. Germline lookup yields CDR1 LGHDT and CDR2 YNNKEL (reference sequence). V lost 4 bases and J lost 4, with 10 bases in between. CDR3 region: CASSRAGGTEAFF. Here the CDR3 DNA reads TGTGCCAGCAGCCGGGCAGGTGGCACTGAAGCTTTCTTT.

The chain has TRBV7-9 and TRBJ2-2; D not resolved. Germline V gives CDR1 SEHNR, CDR2 FQNEAQ (reference sequence). V shed 5 bases and J shed 4 bases, with 2 bases lying between them. This CDR3 spans 11 amino acids. In DNA, the CDR3 is TGTGCCAGCAGCCCCACCGGGGAGCTGTTTTTT. Amino acid sequence: CASSPTGELFF.

In its sample, this clonotype was seen a few times. V gene TRBV6-2 or TRBV6-3 combines with J gene TRBJ2-7, with D possibly matching TRBD2 (6 bases). The V end was cut by 2 bases, the J end by 5 bases, with 16 bases between. The germline gives CDR1 MNHEY, CDR2 SVGEGT. The CDR3 consists of 15 residues. CDR3 DNA sequence: TGTGCCAGCAGTTACCTCGGTCGGGACTTTGACGAGCAGTACTTC. Encoded protein: CASSYLGRDFDEQYF.

This clonotype was recorded at least ten times. This sequence joins TRBV27 and TRBJ2-5; 9 bases map to TRBD2. Germline V gene lookup returns CDR1 MNHEY and CDR2 SMNVEV (reference sequence). The CDR3 loop spans 16 amino acids. The trim removed 9 bases at V and 5 bases at J, leaving 16 bases unmatched. The CDR3: CASRRWAGGLDETQYF. The CDR3 region has the DNA TGTGCCAGTCGGAGATGGGCGGGGGGGCTGGACGAGACCCAGTACTTC.